Shown below are 7 T cell receptor beta chains from a single sample sequenced in a study of shared clonotypes between healthy human individuals. The protocol was immunoSEQ multiplex PCR, while the TCRdb copy is restricted to in-frame clones and leaves out a portion. The sample yields almost 700,000 clones, about 91% seen once. Terminally differentiated effector memory CD45RA+ cells were left out of the naive CD8 fraction, which was CD45RO-negative and positively selected for CCR7. The specimen was naive CD8+ T cells sorted from blood. These receptors came from a man aged 25 to 40 in good health.

This chain links TRBV7-2 with TRBJ2-5, with 13 bases identical to TRBD2. This CDR3 has 16 residues. Germline V CDR1 and CDR2: SGHTA, FQGNSA. The ends lost 3 bases at V and 0 bases at J; junction bases unmatched: 1. CDR3 DNA sequence: TGTGCCAGCAGCTTGGGGACTAGCGGGAACCAAGAGACCCAGTACTTC. Its protein product is CASSLGTSGNQETQYF. The entire variable domain, with the rest obtained from reference TRBV7-2 and TRBJ2-5, is as follows: GAGVSQSPSNKVTEKGKDVELRCDPISGHTALYWYRQSLGQGLEFLIYFQGNSAPDKSGLPSDRFSAERTGGSVSTLTIQRTQQEDSAVYLCASSLGTSGNQETQYFGPGTRLLVL.

The chain uses TRBV29-1 and TRBJ1-2; no definite D call. Germline assignment: CDR1 SQVTM and CDR2 ANQGSEA. V was clipped by 3 bases and J by 2 bases, with 7 bases between them. CDR3 length equals 12 residues. CDR3 DNA: TGCAGCGTTGAGGAACAGAACTATGGCTACACCTTC. Translated: CSVEEQNYGYTF.

This clone was seen a single time. The genes are TRBV7-6 and TRBJ2-5; D could derive from TRBD1 or TRBD2 (5 bases each). Trimming pared 4 bases from V and 3 bases from J, leaving 15 bases between. Germline CDR1 SGHVS, CDR2 FNYEAQ. This CDR3 contains 15 residues. The CDR3 coding sequence is TGTGCCAGCAGCTCGAGGCTACGAGGGGAAGAGACCCAGTACTTC. It translates to CASSSRLRGEETQYF.

The chain recombines TRBV29-1 with TRBJ2-7; 7 bases line up with TRBD1. Trimming took 2 bases from V and 2 from J; bases not matched to a gene: 9. Germline CDR1 SQVTM, CDR2 ANQGSEA. This CDR3 is built from 15 residues. The CDR3 region is CSVEIEGTVTYEQYF. The CDR3 nucleotides are TGCAGCGTTGAAATCGAGGGGACAGTTACCTACGAGCAGTACTTC.

V gene TRBV7-9 combines with J gene TRBJ2-2; D is tentatively TRBD1 or TRBD2 (5 bases each). Germline V gene data show CDR1 as SEHNR and CDR2 as FQNEAQ (reference sequence). Trimming took off 9 bases at V and 4 bases at J, with 12 bases between the two ends. CDR3 length equals 13 residues. As DNA, the CDR3 is TGTGCCAGTCGAGGGGCGGGCACCGGGGAGCTGTTTTTT. Translating gives CASRGAGTGELFF.

The gene calls are TRBV25-1 and TRBJ1-2; D might be TRBD1 (6 bases). Germline assignment: CDR1 MGHDK and CDR2 SYGVNS. This CDR3 spans 14 amino acids. V was cut by 2 bases and J by 4 bases, with 11 bases left in between. The CDR3 nucleotides read TGTGCCAGCAGTGAACCTAAGGACAGCTATGGCTACACCTTC. This encodes CASSEPKDSYGYTF.

V is TRBV2 and J is TRBJ2-7, with 8 bases fitting TRBD2. The CDR3 length is 16 residues. The V segment lost 3 bases and the J segment 3 bases; nucleotides outside the gene matches: 10. The germline gives CDR1 SNHLY, CDR2 FYNNEI. CDR3 sequence (DNA): TGTGCCAGCAGTGATCTCGGCGGGAGGCAAAACTACGAGCAGTACTTC. Residues: CASSDLGGRQNYEQYF.